The 17 T cell receptor beta chains below were found in one sample sequenced in a study of blood T cell repertoires in COVID-19. Data came from immunoSEQ multiplex PCR; TCRdb stores just in-frame clones and leaves some out. Of some 150,000 clones in the sample, over 70% were seen once. Sequenced sample: peripheral blood. Every receptor here comes from a man between 60 and 75 years old with acute or convalescent COVID-19.

Points on this clone: Other DNA sequences in the same sample also yield this CDR3. This chain joins TRBV27 and TRBJ1-6; D is ambiguous. The V and J ends lost 3 bases and 0 bases respectively, with 6 bases between them. This CDR3 contains 15 residues. Germline V gene sequence: CDR1 MNHEY, CDR2 SMNVEV (reference sequence). The CDR3 sequence is CASSLGSSYNSPLHF. The CDR3 coding sequence is TGTGCCAGCAGTTTGGGGAGCTCCTATAATTCACCCCTCCACTTT.

V and J are TRBV5-5 and TRBJ1-2, with no clear D. V lost 4 bases, J lost 0 bases, and 7 bases lay in between. CDR3 length: 13 amino acids. Germline CDR1 is SGHKS and CDR2 is YYEKEE (reference sequence). DNA for the CDR3: TGTGCCAGCAGCCGCGACACTAACTATGGCTACACCTTC. Translated: CASSRDTNYGYTF. Full variable domain (rest looked up from reference TRBV5-5 and TRBJ1-2): DAGVTQSPTHLIKTRGQQVTLRCSPISGHKSVSWYQQVLGQGPQFIFQYYEKEERGRGNFPDRFSARQFPNYSSELNVNALLLGDSALYLCASSRDTNYGYTFGSGTRLTVV.

The chain combines TRBV27 with TRBJ2-2; D possibly corresponds to TRBD1 (5 bases). The CDR3 runs to 15 residues. V lost 2 bases and J lost 6, with 13 bases in between. The germline CDR1 and CDR2 sequences are MNHEY and SMNVEV (reference sequence). CDR3 region: CASSLKGMGPGELFF. The CDR3 DNA reads as TGTGCCAGCAGTTTAAAGGGGATGGGTCCCGGGGAGCTGTTTTTT.

The sample holds one count of this clone. J is TRBJ1-5 and V is TRBV4-1; the D gene is possibly TRBD1 (6 bases). V lost 0 bases, J lost 4 bases, and 13 bases lay in between. The germline CDR1 and CDR2 sequences are MGHRA and YSYEKL. CDR3 size: 16 residues. The CDR3 region has the DNA TGCGCCAGCAGCCAAGATCCCGGGACACCGAATCAGCCCCAGCATTTT. Amino acids: CASSQDPGTPNQPQHF.

V and J are TRBV7-2 and TRBJ2-1; 8 nucleotides match TRBD2. This CDR3 is 16 amino acids long. V trimming: 1 base; J trimming: 0 bases; junction bases outside the gene matches: 2. The germline V gene encodes CDR1 SGHTA and CDR2 FQGNSA. The CDR3 is CASSLEGTSSYNEQFF. The DNA of the CDR3 is TGTGCCAGCAGCTTAGAGGGGACTAGCTCCTACAATGAGCAGTTCTTC.

The V and J genes are TRBV4-2 and TRBJ2-1; TRBD1 aligns across 7 bases. The CDR3 contains 17 residues. Germline CDR1 is LGHNA and CDR2 is YNFKEQ. J lost 10 bases, V lost 2 bases, and 17 bases had no gene match. The CDR3 here is CASSQSRDSLLTQEQFF. The CDR3 DNA follows: TGTGCCAGCAGCCAATCCCGGGACAGCCTACTTACACAGGAGCAGTTCTTC.

V and J are TRBV7-6 and TRBJ2-1, with 11 bases aligning to TRBD2. Germline V CDR1 and CDR2: SGHVS, FNYEAQ. The length of the CDR3 is 17 residues. The J segment lost 4 bases and the V segment lost 1 base, leaving 6 bases of the junction unmatched. The CDR3 sequence is CASSLDTGLAAYNEQFF. The CDR3 DNA reads TGTGCCAGCAGCTTAGACACGGGACTAGCGGCTTACAATGAGCAGTTCTTC.

The rearrangement links TRBV5-1 to TRBJ2-7, with 7 bases that match TRBD1. The V segment lost 4 bases and the J segment 4 bases; nucleotides outside the gene matches: 11. CDR1 SGHRS and CDR2 YFSETQ come from the germline V gene. The CDR3 contains 15 residues. CDR3 sequence reads: CASSNGQETSYEQYF. Written as DNA, the CDR3 is TGCGCCAGCAGCAACGGACAGGAGACGTCGTACGAGCAGTACTTC.

The rearrangement uses TRBV2 and TRBJ2-5, with D possibly TRBD1 on 5 matching bases. Trimming pared 11 bases from V and 4 bases from J, leaving 11 bases between. The CDR3 is 11 residues long. Germline loops: CDR1 SNHLY, CDR2 FYNNEI. CDR3 coding DNA: TGTGCCTCGACAGTAACAGAGACCCAGTACTTC. Translated: CASTVTETQYF.

This clone was seen only a few times. The chain combines TRBV6-6 with TRBJ1-3, with 7 bases identical to TRBD1. V shed 7 bases and J 0 bases; nucleotides not matched to a gene: 6. The V gene's germline CDR1 is MNHNY and CDR2 SVGAGI (reference sequence). The CDR3 contains 15 residues. The CDR3 DNA follows: TGTGCCAGCACCGTGACAGGGAGCTCTGGAAACACCATATATTTT. Its translation is CASTVTGSSGNTIYF.

This sequence joins TRBV28 and TRBJ2-1; TRBD1 matches 11 bases. Germline V gene data show CDR1 as MDHEN and CDR2 as SYDVKM. Trimming at V came to 5 bases and at J to 5 bases, leaving 5 bases not matched to a gene. The CDR3 sequence is 15 residues long. In DNA form, the CDR3 reads TGTGCCAGCAGTGGGGACAGGGGGTTCAACAATGAGCAGTTCTTC. It is translated as CASSGDRGFNNEQFF.

The rearrangement joins TRBV5-6 to TRBJ2-3; D is possibly TRBD1 (6 bases). Per the germline V gene, CDR1 is SGHDT and CDR2 is YYEEEE. The CDR3 totals 13 residues. Trimming removed 5 bases at V and 4 bases at J, with 11 bases between. The CDR3 here is CASRLQGADTQYF. CDR3 nucleotides: TGTGCCAGCAGATTACAGGGAGCAGATACGCAGTATTTT.

This clone was found once. The V call is TRBV19, the J call TRBJ1-2; the D gene is possibly TRBD1 (5 bases). The V gene lost 5 bases and the J gene lost 4 bases, with 14 bases spanning the gap. Germline lookup yields CDR1 LNHDA and CDR2 SQIVND (reference sequence). This CDR3 contains 14 residues. The CDR3 nucleotides read TGTGCCAGTAGTGCCCTAGGGCAGGGCTATGGCTACACCTTC. This gives the protein CASSALGQGYGYTF. Full variable domain (missing parts from reference TRBV19 and TRBJ1-2): DGGITQSPKYLFRKEGQNVTLSCEQNLNHDAMYWYRQDPGQGLRLIYYSQIVNDFQKGDIAEGYSVSREKKESFPLTVTSAQKNPTAFYLCASSALGQGYGYTFGSGTRLTVV.

V and J are TRBV7-2 and TRBJ2-1, with 15 bases aligning to TRBD2. The CDR3 runs 19 residues. The J segment lost 5 bases and the V segment lost 5 bases, leaving 13 bases of the junction unmatched. Germline values: CDR1 SGHTA, CDR2 FQGNSA. CDR3 loop: CASSDPGLAGGDAHNEQFF. CDR3 nucleotide sequence: TGTGCCAGCAGCGATCCGGGACTAGCGGGGGGTGACGCTCACAATGAGCAGTTCTTC.

The rearrangement uses TRBV7-2 and TRBJ2-3; TRBD2 is a possible D gene (6 bases). Trimming took off 3 bases at V and 2 bases at J, with 18 bases between the two ends. This CDR3 is built from 17 residues. The germline V gene has CDR1 SGHTA and CDR2 FQGNSA. In DNA, the CDR3 is TGTGCCAGCAGCTTTAGGGCGGGGTTCCTGACCACAGATACGCAGTATTTT. It encodes CASSFRAGFLTTDTQYF.

This chain connects TRBV19 to TRBJ1-2; TRBD1 matches 7 bases. Germline lookup yields CDR1 LNHDA and CDR2 SQIVND (reference sequence). Unmatched junction bases numbered 12, after V lost 10 bases and J lost 7 bases. This CDR3 spans 13 amino acids. The CDR3 here is CATRRGGRGGYTF. CDR3 sequence (DNA): TGTGCCACTAGAAGAGGGGGCCGTGGTGGCTACACCTTC. The full variable domain, rest sourced from reference TRBV19 and TRBJ1-2, is DGGITQSPKYLFRKEGQNVTLSCEQNLNHDAMYWYRQDPGQGLRLIYYSQIVNDFQKGDIAEGYSVSREKKESFPLTVTSAQKNPTAFYLCATRRGGRGGYTFGSGTRLTVV.

This clone was seen once. The V and J genes are TRBV2 and TRBJ1-1, with D maybe TRBD1 (5 bases). This CDR3 contains 13 residues. CDR1 is SNHLY, CDR2 FYNNEI, per germline. The ends were cut back, 5 bases at V and 10 bases at J, with 17 bases in the middle. As DNA, the CDR3 is TGTGCCAGCAGTAATCTCGGGGCGGGAGTAGCTTTCTTT. Encoded protein: CASSNLGAGVAFF.